This T cell receptor (beta chain) was identified in a study of CXCR3-negative and CXCR3-positive naive CD8 T cells. Naive cells were sorted as CD45RO-, CCR7+, CD27+ and CD95-. A remark on this clonotype: Its antigen is not known.

Study-level findings and limits: Both naive subsets showed comparably high diversity, and memory CD8+ cells showed much lower diversity. CXCR3 expression partially decreased after cryopreservation; most assays used fresh PBMCs. Naive cells that were CXCR3-positive had more hydrophobic TRB CDR3s (compared with CXCR3-negative naive cells).

The libraries of TRB cDNA were constructed through 5' RACE using UMI labels. Each CDR3 protein gets one entry in TCRdb, which reprocessed the 5' RACE reads and gives no DNA. The specimen's table records some 53,000 distinct CDR3 sequences. This clonotype originated in a human donor in good health. Some clones in this sample may be carry-over from other donors' samples. The sequencing input was naive CXCR3+ CD8+ T cells from blood. Subset: CD45RO-CCR7+CD27+CD95- naive CD8+ T cells expressing CXCR3 (TNR3+).

The CDR3 here is CASRISGGAYEQYF. The rearrangement links TRBV19 to TRBJ2-7; checking the TCRdb D call of TRBD2 is not possible without DNA. This CDR3 is 14 amino acids long. Germline CDR1 and CDR2: LNHDA and SQIVND (reference sequence).